A selection of T cell receptor beta chains follows, all from one sample in a study of blood T cell repertoires in COVID-19. Profiled with immunoSEQ multiplex PCR; TCRdb holds only in-frame clones, not every one. The sample holds roughly 98,000 clones, 85% seen once. Sample: peripheral blood. The receptors come from a woman in her sixties or seventies with active or convalescent COVID-19. Each CDR3 is given with its conserved first and last residue.

length: 12; V: TRBV29-1; J: TRBJ1-2; CDR3: CSVIVQNYGYTF
length: 14; V: TRBV7-2; J: TRBJ2-3; CDR3: CASSLDRGTDTQYF
length: 15; V: TRBV5-1; J: TRBJ2-1; CDR3: CASSLQGAPYNEQFF
length: 16; V: TRBV4-1; J: TRBJ2-2; CDR3: CASSQGETSDTGELFF
length: 13; V: TRBV25-1; J: TRBJ1-2; CDR3: CASRQQGAGGYTF
length: 13; V: TRBV6-5; J: TRBJ1-2; CDR3: CASSSGQGYGYTF
length: 15; V: TRBV7-6; J: TRBJ2-2; CDR3: CASSLTGWDTGELFF
length: 15; V: TRBV18; J: TRBJ2-2; CDR3: CASSPGQVSTGELFF
length: 11; V: TRBV18; J: TRBJ2-7; CDR3: CASSRSGEQYF
length: 13; V: TRBV10-3; J: TRBJ1-1; CDR3: CAISIQGSTEAFF
length: 14; V: TRBV7-2; J: TRBJ1-6; CDR3: CASSLPQGNSPLHF
length: 14; V: TRBV28; J: TRBJ1-2; CDR3: CASRPGGGDYGYTF
length: 15; V: TRBV6-2/TRBV6-3; J: TRBJ1-5; CDR3: CASSGDTTGDQPQHF
length: 15; V: TRBV28; J: TRBJ1-4; CDR3: CASSFETGGDKKLFF
length: 16; V: TRBV7-2; J: TRBJ1-3; CDR3: CASSPHPGQGTNTIYF
length: 14; V: TRBV5-1; J: TRBJ2-7; CDR3: CASSFTGGSYEQYF
length: 16; V: TRBV9; J: TRBJ2-5; CDR3: CASSALPLAGEETQYF
length: 14; V: TRBV5-1; J: TRBJ2-1; CDR3: CASSLYGGGNEQFF
length: 12; V: TRBV28; J: TRBJ1-2; CDR3: CASSTNRVGYTF
length: 19; V: TRBV5-1; J: TRBJ2-2; CDR3: CASSFPLPLAGGNTGELFF
length: 15; V: TRBV7-2; J: TRBJ1-6; CDR3: CASSLADREASPLHF
length: 14; V: TRBV28; J: TRBJ2-1; CDR3: CASSFFRGADEQFF
length: 12; V: TRBV12-3/TRBV12-4; J: TRBJ1-4; CDR3: CASRAGAEKLFF
length: 12; V: TRBV5-1; J: TRBJ2-1; CDR3: CASSLNFDEQFF
length: 13; V: TRBV18; J: TRBJ2-1; CDR3: CASSPYQGNEQFF
length: 14; V: TRBV4-3; J: TRBJ2-2; CDR3: CASSLNRGTGELFF
length: 13; V: TRBV3-1/TRBV3-2; J: TRBJ1-2; CDR3: CASSHKAGAGYTF
length: 13; V: TRBV3-1/TRBV3-2; J: TRBJ1-5; CDR3: CASSLSPIQPQHF
length: 15; V: TRBV4-1; J: TRBJ2-1; CDR3: CASSRGGLGGNEQFF
length: 14; V: TRBV14; J: TRBJ1-2; CDR3: CASSQAQGMGGYTF
length: 17; V: TRBV4-2; J: TRBJ2-2; CDR3: CASSQDVTGGRTGELFF
length: 14; V: TRBV2; J: TRBJ2-7; CDR3: CASSDWDSSYEQYF
length: 16; V: TRBV5-1; J: TRBJ2-2; CDR3: CASSLAVEANTGELFF
length: 15; V: TRBV7-9; J: TRBJ2-2; CDR3: CASSFGQGLAGELFF
length: 15; V: TRBV7-2; J: TRBJ1-1; CDR3: CASSLQTGGWSEAFF
length: 14; V: TRBV9; J: TRBJ1-5; CDR3: CASNLGGAEWPQHF